This is a list of T cell receptor beta chains from one sample in a study of T cell responses to AZD1222 COVID-19 vaccine. Clones were read by immunoSEQ multiplex PCR, and TCRdb kept only the in-frame ones, dropping some. The sample consists of 110,000 to 150,000 clones, more than 85% of them appearing once. The material sequenced was peripheral blood, taken on day 0 of AZD1222 vaccination. The receptors originated from an adult in good health. CDR3s include the opening cysteine and the closing phenylalanine or tryptophan. Fields, in order: J gene, V gene, CDR3 protein.

>TRBJ1-5|TRBV15
CATSRDLSGGQPQHF
>TRBJ2-1|TRBV3-1/TRBV3-2
CASSRPGLAGREQFF
>TRBJ1-2|TRBV27
CASSSTGENYGYTF
>TRBJ1-6|TRBV6-5
CASSYTGQNSPLHF
>TRBJ2-1|TRBV7-9
CASSLAGLIYNEQFF
>TRBJ2-1|TRBV20-1
CSAPRNPEQFF
>TRBJ2-1|TRBV5-1
CASSPVDYNEQFF
>TRBJ1-3|TRBV27
CASSLDAGRNTIYF
>TRBJ2-7|TRBV20-1
CSASYFEREGPRYEQYF
>TRBJ1-1|TRBV7-2
CASSLGTVMNTEAFF
>TRBJ2-1|TRBV5-4
CASSFPLAGVNEQFF
>TRBJ1-3|TRBV3-1/TRBV3-2
CASRQGAGNTIYF
>TRBJ2-2|TRBV11-3
CASGRITGELFF
>TRBJ2-1|TRBV7-8
CASSLGATGGNEQFF
>TRBJ2-3|TRBV2
CASRGLAGRTDTQYF
>TRBJ2-1|TRBV3-1/TRBV3-2
CASSQMRGHEQFF
>TRBJ2-7|TRBV5-4
CASSPAWGQGAVEQYF
>TRBJ2-1|TRBV29-1
CSVVIWTGVYNEQFF
>TRBJ1-4|TRBV28
CASSNRGESEKLFF
>TRBJ2-1|TRBV9
CASSVGGFSYNEQFF